This is a list of T cell receptor beta chains from one sample in a study of OX40 agonist ivuxolimab in advanced cancers. The table came from immunoSEQ multiplex PCR; TCRdb's copy has only in-frame clones and leaves some out. The profile shows around 50,000 clones, about nine tenths of them singletons. This sample comprised CD4+ or CD8+ T cells sorted from blood, obtained in a trial of the OX40 agonist ivuxolimab. The source of these receptors is an adult with an advanced solid tumor such as melanoma, head and neck, liver or kidney cancer. Each CDR3 is given with its conserved first and last residue. D genes are given only for firm matches. Clone size is not always given. Where it is, it says once, few, many or a class for expanded clones.

D gene	V gene	CDR3 length	clone size	J gene	CDR3 protein	CDR3 DNA
TRBD1	TRBV27	14	-	TRBJ1-6	CASSFGQGHSPLHF	TGTGCCAGCAGTTTCGGACAGGGACATTCACCCCTCCACTTT
-	TRBV19	13	-	TRBJ2-5	CASSIGADWEQYF	TGTGCCAGTAGTATTGGGGCAGATTGGGAGCAGTACTTC
-	TRBV27	13	-	TRBJ1-1	CASSIRDSGKAFF	TGTGCCAGCAGTATCCGGGACTCAGGGAAGGCTTTCTTT
TRBD1	TRBV7-9	14	-	TRBJ2-5	CASSSQGVKETQYF	TGTGCCAGCAGCTCGCAGGGGGTAAAGGAGACCCAGTACTTC
-	TRBV9	14	-	TRBJ2-6	CASSVNSGANVLTF	TGTGCCAGCAGCGTTAATTCTGGGGCCAACGTCCTGACTTTC
-	TRBV19	14	-	TRBJ2-1	CASSIVGLASEQFF	TGTGCCAGTAGTATAGTTGGCTTGGCGAGTGAGCAGTTCTTC
-	TRBV10-3	14	-	TRBJ2-5	CAISEGVGQETQYF	TGTGCCATCAGTGAAGGCGTCGGACAAGAGACCCAGTACTTC
-	TRBV9	15	once	TRBJ1-2	CASSVGGSSNYGYTF	TGTGCCAGCAGCGTAGGCGGTTCTTCTAACTATGGCTACACCTTC
-	TRBV6-1	14	-	TRBJ2-5	CASSAWGDQETQYF	TGTGCCAGCAGTGCATGGGGGGACCAAGAGACCCAGTACTTC
-	TRBV4-2	14	once	TRBJ2-3	CASSGGTQTDTQYF	TGTGCCAGCAGCGGGGGGACCCAGACAGATACGCAGTATTTT
TRBD2	TRBV2	17	-	TRBJ2-2	CASGAPSGGMVTGELFF	TGTGCCAGTGGAGCCCCTAGCGGGGGAATGGTAACCGGGGAGCTGTTTTTT
TRBD1	TRBV19	14	-	TRBJ2-7	CASSTTGGFNEQYF	TGTGCCAGTAGTACGACAGGGGGCTTCAACGAGCAGTACTTC
-	TRBV19	13	-	TRBJ1-2	CASSRPEADGYTF	TGTGCCAGTAGTAGGCCGGAGGCTGATGGCTACACCTTC
-	TRBV19	14	once	TRBJ2-7	CASRARSSSYEQYF	TGTGCCAGTAGGGCCCGGTCGAGCTCCTACGAGCAGTACTTC
TRBD2	TRBV19	16	-	TRBJ2-1	CASSIVPGTSDNEQFF	TGTGCCAGTAGTATAGTACCGGGGACTAGCGATAATGAGCAGTTCTTC